This passage covers 14 T cell receptor beta chains from one sample sequenced in a study of blood T cell repertoires in COVID-19. Profiling relied on immunoSEQ multiplex PCR, and the TCRdb table lists in-frame clones only, not all of them. The sample shows approximately 210,000 clones, around 80% of them seen only once. The sample consisted of PBMCs or T cells enriched from blood (not recorded which). These TCRs come from a man under 40 with acute COVID-19.

A single count supports this clone. This chain connects TRBV12-3 or TRBV12-4 to TRBJ1-4; no clear D gene. The CDR3 is made up of 13 amino acids. The V end was cut by 2 bases, the J end by 10 bases, with 11 bases between. CDR3 loop: CASSLSSWRKLFF. The CDR3 nucleotides are TGTGCCAGCAGTTTAAGTAGTTGGAGAAAACTGTTTTTT.

This chain uses TRBV5-4 with TRBJ2-7, with D perhaps matching TRBD1 (6 bases). Trimming left V 4 bases short and J 0 bases short, with 11 bases between. The CDR3 spans 14 residues. CDR1 and CDR2 (germline): SGHNT, YYREEE (reference sequence). In nucleotides, the CDR3 is TGTGCCAGCAGCAACGAACAGGGCTCCTACGAGCAGTACTTC. It encodes CASSNEQGSYEQYF.

V gene TRBV5-1 combines with J gene TRBJ1-6; perhaps TRBD1 as D (6 bases). Trimming cost V 4 bases and J 9 bases, with 26 bases left between them. This CDR3 has 18 residues. CDR1 and CDR2 from the germline V gene are SGHRS and YFSETQ. CDR3 DNA sequence: TGCGCCAGCAGCATAACTACCGGGGCAGGGGAGCGGGGTTCACCCCTCCACTTT. Amino acids: CASSITTGAGERGSPLHF.

V is TRBV9 and J is TRBJ2-1; D uncertain. Germline V CDR1 and CDR2: SGDLS, YYNGEE. Trimming stripped 4 bases from V and 7 bases from J, with 9 bases between. The CDR3 sequence is 12 residues long. CDR3 sequence (DNA): TGTGCCAGCAGCCCGAGAAATAATGAGCAGTTCTTC. It specifies CASSPRNNEQFF.

This clone was counted a single time. The chain couples TRBV5-1 to TRBJ2-3, with D possibly being TRBD2 (6 bases). Trimming left V 4 bases short and J 0 bases short, with 12 bases between. The CDR3 is 15 residues long. Per germline, CDR1 SGHRS and CDR2 YFSETQ. The CDR3 loop is CASSPGDASTDTQYF. The DNA for the CDR3 is TGCGCCAGCAGCCCGGGGGACGCAAGCACAGATACGCAGTATTTT.

The chain uses TRBV5-6 and TRBJ2-3; 9 bases line up with TRBD2. The CDR3 sequence is 19 residues long. From germline, CDR1 is SGHDT and CDR2 YYEEEE. J gave up 0 bases and V 1 base, and 12 bases lay outside the gene matches. In DNA form, the CDR3 reads TGTGCCAGCAGCTTGTCATTCGTAACTAGCGGGCCGAGCACAGATACGCAGTATTTT. Protein product: CASSLSFVTSGPSTDTQYF.

The gene calls are TRBV4-1 and TRBJ1-4; unclear D gene. The CDR3 has 14 residues. Trimming cost V 5 bases and J 0 bases, with 7 bases left between them. Germline V gene data show CDR1 as MGHRA and CDR2 as YSYEKL. The CDR3 reads CASSGPTTNEKLFF. In nucleotides, the CDR3 is TGCGCCAGCAGCGGGCCTACAACTAATGAAAAACTGTTTTTT.

The V gene is TRBV27, the J gene TRBJ2-1, with D unresolved. This CDR3 comprises 12 residues. Between the trimmed V and J ends, which lost 2 bases and 8 bases, there was a span of 7 bases. CDR1 and CDR2 (germline): MNHEY, SMNVEV (reference sequence). The CDR3 DNA reads TGTGCCAGCAGTTTAGTCGGTTATGAGCAGTTCTTC. Residues: CASSLVGYEQFF.

Only a few counts were recorded for this clone. Within the sample, other DNA sequences also encode this same CDR3. The V gene is TRBV20-1, the J gene TRBJ1-4; D is perhaps TRBD1 (6 bases). CDR1 and CDR2 (germline): DFQATT, SNEGSKA (reference sequence). The CDR3 spans 11 residues. Trimming pared 6 bases from V and 8 bases from J, leaving 10 bases between. CDR3 sequence: CSASRGEKLFF. Here the CDR3 DNA reads TGCAGTGCGAGCAGGGGAGAAAAACTGTTTTTT.

The chain couples TRBV28 to TRBJ1-4; a possible D gene is TRBD1 (6 bases). Trimming left V 6 bases short and J 4 bases short, with 15 bases between. The CDR3 has 15 residues. The germline V gene encodes CDR1 MDHEN and CDR2 SYDVKM. CDR3 sequence: CASRGADRGNEKLFF. CDR3 nucleotides: TGTGCCAGCAGGGGGGCGGACCGAGGTAATGAAAAACTGTTTTTT.

The rearrangement links TRBV11-3 to TRBJ2-3; 11 bases are a match to TRBD2. V shed 4 bases and J 3 bases; nucleotides not matched to a gene: 3. The germline gives CDR1 SGHNT, CDR2 YENEEA. The CDR3 is 15 amino acids. As DNA, the CDR3 is TGTGCCAGCAGCTCCGGGACTAGCGGTACAGATACGCAGTATTTT. As protein: CASSSGTSGTDTQYF.

The chain combines TRBV7-9 with TRBJ2-7, with 9 bases fitting TRBD1. Germline V gives CDR1 SEHNR, CDR2 FQNEAQ (reference sequence). The junction had 10 bases not matched to a gene; V was cut back by 5 bases and J by 5 bases. This CDR3 contains 15 residues. The DNA of the CDR3 is TGTGCCAGCAGCCAAACGACAGGGGGAACGGACGAGCAGTACTTC. The encoded protein is CASSQTTGGTDEQYF.

V gene TRBV19 combines with J gene TRBJ2-2, with D possibly TRBD1 on 6 matching bases. Per germline, CDR1 LNHDA and CDR2 SQIVND (reference sequence). V was clipped by 5 bases and J by 2 bases, with 15 bases between them. There are 16 residues in the CDR3. The CDR3 sequence: CASSPNGTPNTGELFF. As DNA, the CDR3 is TGTGCCAGTAGTCCCAACGGGACACCTAACACCGGGGAGCTGTTTTTT.

The CDR3 region is CASSSDRLAGYTF. CDR3 nucleotide sequence: TGTGCCAGCAGTTCGGACAGGCTTGCAGGCTACACCTTC. The chain uses TRBV12-3 or TRBV12-4 and TRBJ1-2; TRBD1 agrees at 7 bases. V lost 4 bases, J lost 8 bases, and 7 bases stayed unmatched. The CDR3 has 13 residues.